The 5 T cell receptor beta chains in this list originate from one sample, sequenced in a study of identical twins. TCRdb ran MiXCR on the 5' RACE reads and lists one entry per CDR3 protein. This table has 200,000 to 300,000 distinct CDR3 sequences, about an eighth appearing once. The same sample was also used in a study of yellow fever vaccine responses in identical twins.

What was sequenced was memory (CD45RO+) T cells sorted from blood. The receptors originated from a woman in her late teens or twenties in good health.

The chain joins TRBV5-1 to TRBJ1-1; 10 nucleotides agree with TRBD1. Germline CDR1 reads SGHRS; CDR2 reads YFSETQ. The V and J ends lost 3 bases and 1 base, in that order; junction bases with no gene match: 6. This CDR3 has 16 amino acids. The CDR3 nucleotides are TGCGCCAGCAGCTCGGGACAGGGGAAAGGGAACACTGAAGCTTTCTTT. It codes for CASSSGQGKGNTEAFF. The variable domain in full, with the rest retrieved from reference TRBV5-1 and TRBJ1-1, is KAGVTQTPRYLIKTRGQQVTLSCSPISGHRSVSWYQQTPGQGLQFLFEYFSETQRNKGNFPGRFSGRQFSNSRSEMNVSTLELGDSALYLCASSSGQGKGNTEAFFGQGTRLTVV.

This clonotype was observed a handful of times. A much larger clone differs from this one at a single base, so this may be a read error. The chain carries TRBV20-1 and TRBJ2-1; 14 bases are shared with TRBD2. The CDR3 has 16 amino acids. The germline gives CDR1 DFQATT, CDR2 SNEGSKA (reference sequence). CDR3 bases: TGCTGTGCTACCCCGACTAGCGGGAGGGCCCACAATGAGCAGTTCTTC. Encoded protein: CCATPTSGRAHNEQFF.

The chain employs TRBV7-6 and TRBJ2-5; D is ambiguous. Trimming removed 5 bases at V and 1 base at J, with 5 bases between. This CDR3 comprises 12 residues. CDR1 SGHVS and CDR2 FNYEAQ come from the germline V gene. The CDR3 sequence is CASSGPQETQYF. In nucleotides, the CDR3 is TGTGCCAGCAGCGGTCCCCAAGAGACCCAGTACTTC.

The V and J genes are TRBV6-1 and TRBJ2-2; 9 bases are shared with TRBD1. J was trimmed by 5 bases and V by 6 bases; bases with no gene match: 7. CDR3 length equals 15 residues. The germline CDR1 and CDR2 sequences are MNHNS and SASEGT. This CDR3 is CASSRQGGQTGELFF. In DNA form, the CDR3 reads TGTGCCAGCAGCCGACAGGGGGGCCAAACCGGGGAGCTGTTTTTT.

In its sample, this clonotype was seen a few times. This CDR3 is CASSQGTSGGYTGELFF. The CDR3 region has the DNA TGTGCCAGCAGCCAAGGGACTAGCGGGGGGTACACCGGGGAGCTGTTTTTT. This rearrangement joins TRBV3-1 to TRBJ2-2; 14 bases match TRBD2. CDR3 length equals 17 residues. Germline values: CDR1 LGHDT, CDR2 YNNKEL (reference sequence). Germline trimming cut 1 base from V and 3 bases from J; bases unmatched to any gene: 1. Drawing the rest from reference TRBV3-1 and TRBJ2-2, the complete variable domain is DTAVSQTPKYLVTQMGNDKSIKCEQNLGHDTMYWYKQDSKKFLKIMFSYNNKELIINETVPNRFSPKSPDKAHLNLHINSLELGDSAVYFCASSQGTSGGYTGELFFGEGSRLTVL.